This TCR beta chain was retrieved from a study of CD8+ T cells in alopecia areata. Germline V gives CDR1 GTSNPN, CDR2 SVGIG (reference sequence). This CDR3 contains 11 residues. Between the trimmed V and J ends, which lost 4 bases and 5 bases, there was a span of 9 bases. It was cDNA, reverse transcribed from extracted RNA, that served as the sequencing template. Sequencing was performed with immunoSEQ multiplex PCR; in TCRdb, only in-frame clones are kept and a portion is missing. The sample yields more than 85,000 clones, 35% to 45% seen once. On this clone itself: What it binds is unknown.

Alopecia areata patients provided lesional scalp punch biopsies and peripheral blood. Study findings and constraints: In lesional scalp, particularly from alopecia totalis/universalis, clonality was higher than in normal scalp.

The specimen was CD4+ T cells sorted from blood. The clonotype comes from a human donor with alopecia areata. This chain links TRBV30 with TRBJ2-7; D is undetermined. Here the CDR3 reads CAWKRVHEQYF. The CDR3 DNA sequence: TGTGCCTGGAAACGTGTCCACGAGCAGTACTTC.